Listed here are 7 T cell receptor beta chains from one sample, sequenced in a study of low-dose radiotherapy and immunotherapy resistance in tumors (dated by TCRdb to between 2022 and 2023). Sequenced using an Illumina HiSeq 2500. TCRs were amplified for around 20 PCR cycles with Phusion, using a constant-region primer paired with the adapter attached to the V primers. TCRdb redid the processing of the public reads, applying fastp at Q25 and MiXCR, and retained in-frame beta chains. Entries are consolidated by CDR3 protein sequence, retaining the most common genes and DNA. The sample data list some 52,000 distinct CDR3 sequences, and approximately 33% of these were observed just once. 7% to 10% of the sample lies in the top ten. The label giving this sample's time point can be read as: after trial treatment. In the paper's terms, the treatment or condition label means: LDRT plus nivolumab, ipilimumab, low-dose cyclophosphamide and aspirin (RACIN trial).

Here the sequenced sample was PBMCs, taken after low-dose radiotherapy plus immunotherapy. All receptors derive from a male donor with rectosigmoid adenocarcinoma.

This clonotype was seen at least ten times. The CDR3: CASSPSRDTIYF. For the CDR3, the DNA is TGTGCCAGCAGCCCCTCAAGAGACACCATATATTTT. The chain recombines TRBV14 with TRBJ1-3; D not resolved. CDR1 and CDR2 (germline): SGHDN, FVKESK. This CDR3 has 12 amino acids. Trimming removed 4 bases at V and 8 bases at J, with 9 bases between.

This clonotype showed up many times. A far larger clone is just one base off, so this is likely a read error. The chain links TRBV6-2 or TRBV6-3 to TRBJ2-1; 8 nucleotides match TRBD1. V lost 11 bases and J lost 10; bases outside the gene matches: 10. CDR1 is MNHEY, CDR2 SVGEGT, per germline. This CDR3 is built from 12 residues. The CDR3 protein is CAGRQGTYEQFF. The CDR3 DNA follows: TGTGCCGGACGACAGGGGACCTACGAGCAGTTCTTC.

This clonotype occurred once. This chain links TRBV11-3 with TRBJ2-1; D gene uncertain. Trimming left V 3 bases short and J 4 bases short, with 7 bases between. The germline V gene has CDR1 SGHNT and CDR2 YENEEA. The CDR3 spans 13 residues. The DNA of the CDR3 is TGTGCCAGCAGCTTCGACCCTTACAATGAGCAGTTCTTC. It specifies CASSFDPYNEQFF. Drawing the rest from reference TRBV11-3 and TRBJ2-1, the complete variable domain is EAGVVQSPRYKIIEKKQPVAFWCNPISGHNTLYWYLQNLGQGPELLIRYENEEAVDDSQLPKDRFSAERLKGVDSTLKIQPAELGDSAVYLCASSFDPYNEQFFGPGTRLTVL.

The chain uses TRBV28 and TRBJ1-5; 7 bases line up with TRBD1. Germline-derived CDR1 and CDR2 are MDHEN and SYDVKM. This CDR3 region has 16 residues. V lost 3 bases, J lost 2 bases, and 7 bases stayed unmatched. The CDR3 protein is CASSFFYRGGNQPQHF. In DNA form, the CDR3 reads TGTGCCAGCAGTTTTTTTTACAGGGGAGGCAATCAGCCCCAGCATTTT.

V is TRBV25-1 and J is TRBJ2-7; TRBD1 aligns across 7 bases. CDR3 length: 12 amino acids. CDR1 MGHDK and CDR2 SYGVNS come from the germline V gene. The ends lost 8 bases at V and 4 bases at J; junction bases unmatched: 5. CDR3 protein: CASRDRSYEQYF. CDR3 DNA: TGTGCCAGCCGGGACAGAAGTTACGAGCAGTACTTC.

The chain carries TRBV2 and TRBJ1-3, with 7 bases identical to TRBD1. J was trimmed by 4 bases and V by 5 bases; bases with no gene match: 8. Germline V gene lookup returns CDR1 SNHLY and CDR2 FYNNEI. The CDR3 has 15 residues. Written as DNA, the CDR3 is TGTGCCAGCAGTCCCGGAGGGGGCATCGGAAACACCATATATTTT. It is translated as CASSPGGGIGNTIYF.

This clonotype was recorded many times. The rearrangement uses TRBV6-2 or TRBV6-3 and TRBJ2-1; 9 nucleotides match TRBD2. The V and J ends lost 7 bases and 14 bases, in that order; junction bases with no gene match: 9. CDR1 and CDR2 from the germline V gene are MNHEY and SVGEGT. This CDR3 spans 12 amino acids. CDR3: CASNGGGGREFF. The CDR3 DNA follows: TGTGCCAGCAATGGCGGGGGGGGCCGGGAGTTCTTC.